The 2 T cell receptor beta chains given below trace back to one sample, sequenced in a study of CD8+CD57+ T cells in acquired aplastic anemia. TCR beta VDJ and CDR3 profiles were obtained from a genomic DNA template. A single record per CDR3 protein comes from TCRdb applying MiXCR to the reads. There are a few hundred thousand distinct CDR3 sequences in the sample; around 32% occur only once, and 1.1% lies in the top ten. Material for sequencing was sorted CD4+, CD8+, or CD8+CD57+ T cells (not recorded which) from PBMCs. The receptor set was obtained from a human donor in good health, serving as a control.

The chain has TRBV30 and TRBJ1-6; D perhaps matches TRBD1 (6 bases). From germline, CDR1 is GTSNPN and CDR2 SVGIG (reference sequence). CDR3 length equals 16 residues. V was clipped by 5 bases and J by 5 bases, with 19 bases between them. The DNA for the CDR3 is TGTGCCTGGGCCAATTGGGGGCTGTGGAATAATTCACCCCTCCACTTT. It encodes CAWANWGLWNNSPLHF.

To note about this clonotype: A much more abundant neighbour one base away suggests this may be a read error. CDR3 nucleotide sequence: TGTGCCAGCAGATTCGGGGACACCGGGGAGCTGTTTTTT. Protein sequence: CASRFGDTGELFF. The J gene is TRBJ2-2, the V gene TRBV7-8, with D maybe TRBD2 (5 bases). V gave up 6 bases and J gave up 3 bases, with 8 bases separating them. The germline V gene encodes CDR1 SGHVS and CDR2 FQNEAQ. This CDR3 spans 13 amino acids.